This note documents a single T cell receptor (beta chain) sequence. These data belong to a study of blood T cell repertoires in COVID-19. Study background: Samples came from the United States, Italy and Spain, spanning acute and convalescent COVID-19. Sources were T cells, B-cell-depleted T cells, or PBMCs; the material itself was cDNA or gDNA.

Germline V gives CDR1 LNHDA, CDR2 SQIVND (reference sequence). The CDR3 is 15 residues long. V was trimmed by 1 base and J by 2 bases, leaving 9 bases between them. Authors' processing steps: Amplification from reference gene primers served as the basis for estimated nucleated cell counts. This table comes from immunoSEQ multiplex PCR, and its TCRdb copy is limited to in-frame clones, with some not included. V and J calls and clone size are as listed in that table; D and trimming were resolved from the DNA. In the table there are about 190,000 clones, approximately 86% of which are singletons. The TCR was taken from a man in his thirties or forties with acute or convalescent COVID-19. Sequencing used peripheral blood. The chain joins TRBV19 to TRBJ2-1, with TRBD1 as a possible D gene (6 bases). For the CDR3, the DNA is TGTGCCAGTAGTATAGGACAGGCGCCCTACAATGAGCAGTTCTTC. Translating gives CASSIGQAPYNEQFF.